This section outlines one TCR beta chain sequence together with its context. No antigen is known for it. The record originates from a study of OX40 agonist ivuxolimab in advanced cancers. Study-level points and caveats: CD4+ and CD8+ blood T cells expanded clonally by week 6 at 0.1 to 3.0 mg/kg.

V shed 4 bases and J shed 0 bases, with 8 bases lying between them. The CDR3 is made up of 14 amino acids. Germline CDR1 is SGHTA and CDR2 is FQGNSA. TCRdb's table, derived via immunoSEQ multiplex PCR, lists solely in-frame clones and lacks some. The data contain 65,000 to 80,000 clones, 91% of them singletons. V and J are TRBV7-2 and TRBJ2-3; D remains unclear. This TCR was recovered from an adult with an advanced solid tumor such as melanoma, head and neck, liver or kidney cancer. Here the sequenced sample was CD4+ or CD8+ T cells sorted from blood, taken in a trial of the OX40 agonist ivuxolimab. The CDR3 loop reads CASSYVMSTDTQYF. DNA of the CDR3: TGTGCCAGCAGCTACGTTATGAGCACAGATACGCAGTATTTT.